This T cell receptor (beta chain) was sequenced for a study of type 1 regulatory T cells. This clonotype was seen a handful of times. What it binds is not known. Trimming cost V 4 bases and J 7 bases, with 11 bases left between them. Germline V CDR1 and CDR2: SGHTA, FQGNSA. The CDR3 spans 13 residues. MiXCR, applied by TCRdb to the reads, yields one record per CDR3 protein. The sample includes 60,000 to 80,000 distinct CDR3 sequences, around 63% seen only once; the top ten take 7.6%. The gene calls are TRBV7-2 and TRBJ2-1; the D is unclear. Sequenced material: cultured T cells, either the whole culture or a sorted T cell fraction (not recorded which). This sample's subset: Tr1-enriched cell product generated in vitro against host alloantigens. The receptor was derived from a human donor in good health. Here the CDR3 DNA reads TGTGCCAGCAGCTCACGGACCGCGAATGAGCAGTTCTTC. It translates to CASSSRTANEQFF. Full variable domain (rest looked up from reference TRBV7-2 and TRBJ2-1): GAGVSQSPSNKVTEKGKDVELRCDPISGHTALYWYRQSLGQGLEFLIYFQGNSAPDKSGLPSDRFSAERTGGSVSTLTIQRTQQEDSAVYLCASSSRTANEQFFGPGTRLTVL.